Sequencing of this T cell receptor (beta chain) was carried out in a study of regulatory T cells in long-lasting Graves disease. This CDR3 is built from 15 residues. Trimming left V 0 bases short and J 10 bases short, with 15 bases between. Germline V gene data show CDR1 as MNHEY and CDR2 as SVGAGI. Time point specified: newly diagnosed GD, antithyroid drugs for less than 3 months. Preparation of the TCR library used RNA extracted from PBMCs. Collection of peripheral blood (approximately 9 milliliters) was done using EDTA tubes. This clonotype has ten or more counts. Construction of the TCR beta libraries employed iRepertoire HTBI primers in conjunction with Arm-PCR of CDR3 regions. Each CDR3 protein is one row after TCRdb ran MiXCR on the multiplex PCR reads. The sample shows some 240,000 distinct CDR3 sequences, around a fifth of them seen only once. The sample was also reused in another study, on T cells in Graves' hyperthyroidism and ophthalmopathy.

This clonotype originated in a woman aged 30 to 39 with Graves disease. The sequencing here drew on peripheral blood mononuclear cells (PBMCs), taken at new diagnosis, from a patient treated with antithyroid drugs. V gene TRBV6-5 combines with J gene TRBJ1-4, with D maybe TRBD1 (6 bases). The CDR3 here is CASSYSTSGGGKLFF. In DNA, the CDR3 is TGTGCCAGCAGTTACTCGACATCGGGAGGGGGAAAACTGTTTTTT.